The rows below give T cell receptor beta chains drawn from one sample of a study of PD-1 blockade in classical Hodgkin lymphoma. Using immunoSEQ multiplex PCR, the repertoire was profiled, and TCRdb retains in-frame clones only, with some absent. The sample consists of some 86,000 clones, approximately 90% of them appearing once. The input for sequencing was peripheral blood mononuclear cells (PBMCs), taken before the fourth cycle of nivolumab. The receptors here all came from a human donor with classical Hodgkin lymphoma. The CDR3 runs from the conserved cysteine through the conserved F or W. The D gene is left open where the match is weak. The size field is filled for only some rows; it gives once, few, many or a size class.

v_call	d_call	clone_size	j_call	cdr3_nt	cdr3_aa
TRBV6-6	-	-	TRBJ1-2	TGTGCCAGCAGCTACGACACACATAATGGCTACACCTTC	CASSYDTHNGYTF
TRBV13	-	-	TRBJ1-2	TGTGCCAGCAGCTCGAAAGAAGACAGCAACTATGGCTACACCTTC	CASSSKEDSNYGYTF
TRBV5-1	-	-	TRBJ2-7	TGCGCCAGCAGCCGGTCGTTATCAGGGGAGGGATACGAGCAGTACTTC	CASSRSLSGEGYEQYF
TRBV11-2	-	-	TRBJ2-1	TGTGCCAGCAGCCGAACATCAACAGGGAAATCCTACAATGAGCAGTTCTTC	CASSRTSTGKSYNEQFF
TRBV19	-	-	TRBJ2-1	TGTGCCAGTAGTATTGGCTCAGCTTCCTACAATGAGCAGTTCTTC	CASSIGSASYNEQFF
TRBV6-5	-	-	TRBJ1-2	TGTGCCAGCAGTTACTCTGGCAGCGTCTATGGCTACACCTTC	CASSYSGSVYGYTF
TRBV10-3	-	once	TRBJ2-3	TGTGCCACTTTGGCGAGGGGCACCACAGATACGCAGTATTTT	CATLARGTTDTQYF
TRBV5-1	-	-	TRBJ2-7	TGCGCCAGCAGCTTCCAGGGAGACGAGCAGTACTTC	CASSFQGDEQYF
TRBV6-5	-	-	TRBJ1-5	TGTGCCAGCAGTTACTCCGCCGGGGATCAGCCCCAGCATTTT	CASSYSAGDQPQHF
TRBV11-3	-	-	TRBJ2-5	TGTGCCAGCAGCCCCAGGTTTGGCTTACCGTTCCAAGAGACCCAGTACTTC	CASSPRFGLPFQETQYF
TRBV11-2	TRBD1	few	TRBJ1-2	TGTGCCAGCAGCCCAGGCCAGGGGGGGAGCTACACCTTC	CASSPGQGGSYTF
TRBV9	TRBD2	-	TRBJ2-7	TGTGCCAGCAGCGAGGGGCGGGCTAGCGGCGAGCAGTACTTC	CASSEGRASGEQYF
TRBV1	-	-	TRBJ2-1	TGCACCAGCAGCCAACCTGGACAGGGTGGTGAGCAGTTCTTC	CTSSQPGQGGEQFF
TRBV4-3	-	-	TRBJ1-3	TGCGCCAGCAGCCAAGACGGAGGGTTGGGAAACACCATATATTTT	CASSQDGGLGNTIYF
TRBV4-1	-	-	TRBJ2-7	TGCGCCAGCAGCCAAGCGCCGGACGGGACCTACGAGCAGTACTTC	CASSQAPDGTYEQYF
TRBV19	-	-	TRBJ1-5	TGTGCCAGTAGTACCGATAGCAATCAGCCCCAGCATTTT	CASSTDSNQPQHF
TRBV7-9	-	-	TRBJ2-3	TGTGCCAGCAGAATAAGACGGGGCCGATATACGCAGTATTTT	CASRIRRGRYTQYF
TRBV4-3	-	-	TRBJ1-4	TGCGCCAGCAGCTCAAGAGTAGGGGTTTTAAATGAAAAACTGTTTTTT	CASSSRVGVLNEKLFF
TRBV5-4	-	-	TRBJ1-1	TGTGCCAGCAGCTTTGGGGGGACTGAAGCTTTCTTT	CASSFGGTEAFF
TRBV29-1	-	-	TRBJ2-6	TGCAGCGTTGCGGGCGTGTCTGGGGCCAACGTCCTGACTTTC	CSVAGVSGANVLTF
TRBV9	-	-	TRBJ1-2	TGTGCCAGCAGCGTAGAAGTCAGCCCTAACTATGGCTACACCTTC	CASSVEVSPNYGYTF
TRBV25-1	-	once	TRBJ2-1	TGTGCCAGCAGCCCTAGCCCTACCTTCTTTGAGCAGTTCTTC	CASSPSPTFFEQFF
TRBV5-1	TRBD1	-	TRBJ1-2	TGCGCCAGCAGCGGGGGACAGCCCGTGGGGGATAACTATGGCTACACCTTC	CASSGGQPVGDNYGYTF
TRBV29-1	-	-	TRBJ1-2	TGCAGCGTTGAAGGCAGGGATCGGGGCTACACCTTC	CSVEGRDRGYTF